The TCR beta chain described here comes from a study of vaccination and CD4 T cells after COVID-19. Turning to the study itself: The convalescent group had six males, four females, seven Caucasians, two Asians, one multiracial.

An Oncomine TCR Beta short-read assay was used to sequence the DNA from cultured CD4+ T cells. TCRdb fed the PCR reads into MiXCR, producing one record per CDR3 protein. The sample comprises 12,000 to 15,000 distinct CDR3 sequences, roughly 73% of which are singletons, and under 13% rests with the top ten. V was clipped by 4 bases and J by 0 bases, with 7 bases between them. The length of the CDR3 is 14 residues. Germline V gene lookup returns CDR1 MNHNS and CDR2 SASEGT. Treatment noted: approximately nine-day PBMC culture with coronavirus spike peptide pools or control peptides (ViraFEST assay). Following expansion of antigen-specific T cells with peptide pools, ViraFEST then sequenced TCRs. Before Alpha, Beta and Delta appeared in the US, convalescents tested positive (March–December 2020). Points on this clonotype: Its antigen is undetermined.

The sequenced sample consisted of CD4+ T cells from blood, cultured in vitro. The TCR was taken from a human donor who had recovered from COVID-19. The rearrangement uses TRBV6-1 and TRBJ1-5; D gene unclear. The CDR3 DNA reads TGTGCCAGCAGTGTCGACGGTAGCAATCAGCCCCAGCATTTT. It yields the protein CASSVDGSNQPQHF.